The clone carrying this T cell receptor (beta chain) showed up just once. The antigen remains undetermined. This table comes from immunoSEQ multiplex PCR, and its TCRdb copy is limited to in-frame clones, with some not included. The sample yields about 150,000 clones, over 80% seen once. The data originate from a study of T cell responses to AZD1222 COVID-19 vaccine. V was shortened by 6 bases and J by 8 bases, with 10 bases between the two germline ends. The CDR3 covers 11 residues. Study-level results: Only 5 or 6 AZD1222 recipients were seropositive at baseline. Nearly half of unique spike-specific TCRs reportedly avoided B.1.351 and B.1.1.7 mutated regions. The donor cohort was predominantly white British with a female majority, and clonal diversity may have been underestimated.

Second doses that came at about 4 or about 12 weeks were put together. The sequence came from an adult who received the AZD1222 COVID-19 vaccine. Here the sequenced sample was peripheral blood, taken 28 days after the second AZD1222 dose. V and J are TRBV12-3 or TRBV12-4 and TRBJ1-2, with D possibly TRBD1 on 6 matching bases. CDR3 loop: CASSNREGYTF. CDR3 DNA: TGTGCCAGCAGCAACAGGGAGGGCTACACCTTC.